The clone carrying this T cell receptor (beta chain) came up a few times. The antigen remains unidentified. cDNA specific to TCR beta was made from roughly 500 ng of total RNA, with a constant-region primer employed for priming. Amplification in three nested multiplex PCR rounds with slightly modified ARM-PCR gave rise to TCR beta libraries. Primers for the first two PCR rounds were TRBV1-TRBV30 forward primers and a C-beta reverse primer (roughly 9 cycles per round). TCRdb reprocessed the multiplex PCR reads via MiXCR and lists one record per CDR3 protein. Seen here are 150,000 to 200,000 distinct CDR3 sequences, around four fifths observed once, and the top ten hold 15% to 20%. This sample stems from a study of tumor-infiltrating lymphocytes in primary liver carcinoma. Findings and caveats of the study: Present in all five tumor regions were only about 8-25% of the top clones.

Unsorted bulk tissue, about 19-31 mg of it, served as the source for co-extraction of RNA and DNA. Between the trimmed V and J ends, which lost 0 bases and 5 bases, there was a span of 13 bases. In germline, CDR1 is SNHLY, CDR2 FYNNEI. The CDR3 spans 16 residues. This receptor was taken from a man between 40 and 49 years old with primary liver carcinoma and hepatitis B virus infection. The chain recombines TRBV2 with TRBJ2-2; D possibly corresponds to TRBD2 (6 bases). Sequencing used tumor tissue from primary liver carcinoma. The CDR3 reads CASSEATLAPTGELFF. The CDR3 DNA sequence: TGTGCCAGCAGTGAAGCCACTCTAGCGCCGACCGGGGAGCTGTTTTTT.